The 3 T cell receptor beta chains given below trace back to one sample, sequenced in a study of T-cell reconstitution after alpha-beta-depleted transplantation in children. This sample's TCRbeta library carried unique molecular identifier barcodes. TCRdb reanalysed the PCR reads using MiXCR and keeps one entry per CDR3 protein. The sample gives hundreds of thousands of distinct CDR3 sequences, 10% to 15% of which show up once; over 2% is in the top ten. Sequencing was performed on PBMCs, mostly from graft donor cells, taken 360 days after TCRalphabeta/CD19-depleted stem cell transplant. These TCRs come from a male patient under 18 who had a stem cell transplant for acute myeloid leukemia, so the T cells may come from the graft donor.

This clonotype occurred a few times. The chain has TRBV9 and TRBJ2-7; D not resolved. The germline CDR1 and CDR2 sequences are SGDLS and YYNGEE. Trimming left V 0 bases short and J 3 bases short, with 10 bases between. The CDR3 loop spans 14 amino acids. CDR3 nucleotides: TGTGCCAGCAGCGTAGAGGGCGGCCGCTACGAGCAGTACTTC. Protein sequence: CASSVEGGRYEQYF. Complete variable domain (other parts from reference TRBV9 and TRBJ2-7): DSGVTQTPKHLITATGQRVTLRCSPRSGDLSVYWYQQSLDQGLQFLIQYYNGEERAKGNILERFSAQQFPDLHSELNLSSLELGDSALYFCASSVEGGRYEQYFGPGTRLTVT.

This clonotype was seen a few times. The chain joins TRBV19 to TRBJ2-5, with TRBD2 matching 7 bases. Germline V gives CDR1 LNHDA, CDR2 SQIVND (reference sequence). The CDR3 is 14 residues long. With 6 bases clipped from V and 5 bases from J, the junction kept 9 bases outside the gene matches. CDR3: CASRGGGVRETQYF. CDR3 DNA sequence: TGTGCCAGTAGGGGGGGGGGAGTCCGGGAGACCCAGTACTTC.

This clonotype has only a few counts. The genes are TRBV28 and TRBJ2-7, with 13 bases that match TRBD2. This CDR3 has 18 residues. CDR1 and CDR2 (germline): MDHEN, SYDVKM. J lost 0 bases, V lost 8 bases, and 13 bases had no gene match. The CDR3 reads CASQTPQGLAGSSYEQYF. CDR3 nucleotides: TGTGCCAGCCAAACCCCGCAGGGACTAGCGGGGTCCTCCTACGAGCAGTACTTC.